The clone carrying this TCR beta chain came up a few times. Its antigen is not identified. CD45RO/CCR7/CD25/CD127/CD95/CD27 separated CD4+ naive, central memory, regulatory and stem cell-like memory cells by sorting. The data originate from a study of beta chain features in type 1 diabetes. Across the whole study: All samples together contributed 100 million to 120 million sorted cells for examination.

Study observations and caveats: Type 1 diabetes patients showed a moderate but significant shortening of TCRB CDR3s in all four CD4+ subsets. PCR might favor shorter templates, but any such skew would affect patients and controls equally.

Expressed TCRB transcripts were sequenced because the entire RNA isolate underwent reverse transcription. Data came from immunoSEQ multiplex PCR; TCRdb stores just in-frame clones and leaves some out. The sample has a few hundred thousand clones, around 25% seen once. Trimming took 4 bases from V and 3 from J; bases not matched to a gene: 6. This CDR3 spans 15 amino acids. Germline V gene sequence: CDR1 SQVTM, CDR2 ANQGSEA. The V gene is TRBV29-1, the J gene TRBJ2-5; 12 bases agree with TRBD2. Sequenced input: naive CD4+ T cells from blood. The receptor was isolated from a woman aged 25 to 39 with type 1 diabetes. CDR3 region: CSVARLAGVEETQYF. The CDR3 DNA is TGCAGCGTTGCCCGACTAGCGGGAGTAGAAGAGACCCAGTACTTC.